Listed below are T cell receptor beta chains from one sample, sequenced in a study of OX40 agonist ivuxolimab in advanced cancers. Produced via immunoSEQ multiplex PCR; TCRdb's table is partial and in-frame only. The table lists around 150,000 clones, around 93% of them singletons, with more than 1% in the top ten. This sample comprised CD4+ or CD8+ T cells sorted from blood, obtained in a trial of the OX40 agonist ivuxolimab. These receptor sequences come from an adult with an advanced solid tumor such as melanoma, head and neck, liver or kidney cancer. Each CDR3 is given with its conserved first and last residue. D genes are given only for firm matches. The listing skips clone size in some rows; elsewhere it reads once, few, many or a size class.

v_gene	abundance	j_gene	d_gene	CDR3nt	CDR3aa
TRBV6-5	-	TRBJ2-3	TRBD1	TGTGCCAGCAGCTCGGGACAGCTTCATACGCAGTATTTT	CASSSGQLHTQYF
TRBV28	-	TRBJ1-1	TRBD1	TGTGCCAGCAGAGGGACAGGGAGGGCTGAAGCTTTCTTT	CASRGTGRAEAFF
TRBV7-8	-	TRBJ2-5	-	TGTGCCAGCAGTGAACAGGTCCCTTCGAAGACCCAGTACTTC	CASSEQVPSKTQYF
TRBV6-6	-	TRBJ1-2	-	TGTGCCAGCAGTTCCCAGGGTCCCTATGGCTACACCTTC	CASSSQGPYGYTF
TRBV5-4	-	TRBJ2-1	-	TGTGCCAGCAGCTTTAGCGGCGGGGCCCAACCCCCACAGTTCTTC	CASSFSGGAQPPQFF
TRBV4-3	-	TRBJ2-7	-	TGCGCCAGCAGCCAAAAAACAGGGCTATCCTACGAGCAGTACTTC	CASSQKTGLSYEQYF
TRBV4-2	once	TRBJ1-1	-	TGTGCCAGCAGCCACCTTTCGGGTAGTGGGACTGAAGCTTTCTTT	CASSHLSGSGTEAFF
TRBV5-1	-	TRBJ2-2	-	TGCGCCAGCAGTTCTACAGGGTTTGGGAACACCGGGGAGCTGTTTTTT	CASSSTGFGNTGELFF
TRBV5-1	-	TRBJ1-5	-	TGCGCCAGCAGCCGCTTCGGGGGCCTCAATCAGCCCCAGCATTTT	CASSRFGGLNQPQHF
TRBV27	-	TRBJ1-2	-	TGTGCCAGCAGGACGTCAAGGGGGTATGGCTACACCTTC	CASRTSRGYGYTF
TRBV18	-	TRBJ2-4	TRBD1	TGTGCCAGCTCGCGAGGGGTGGACAGGGAAAACATTCAGTACTTC	CASSRGVDRENIQYF
TRBV28	-	TRBJ1-5	TRBD1	TGTGCCAGCAGTCAGGGGGGTGGCGGTCAGCCCCAGCATTTT	CASSQGGGGQPQHF
TRBV11-2	-	TRBJ2-7	TRBD2	TGTGCCAGCAGCTTCAGCGGGAGCGTTACGTTAGAGCAGTACTTC	CASSFSGSVTLEQYF
TRBV7-3	-	TRBJ2-3	-	TGTGCCAGCAGCTCCGGTCCGCGGCGGGATACGCAGTATTTT	CASSSGPRRDTQYF
TRBV18	-	TRBJ2-7	TRBD2	TGTGCCAGCTCGGGGGGGGACCTTCCATACGAGCAGTACTTC	CASSGGDLPYEQYF
TRBV6-1	-	TRBJ1-1	TRBD1	TGTGCCAGCACTTCCTCCGGGACAGCAAACACTGAAGCTTTCTTT	CASTSSGTANTEAFF
TRBV4-2	-	TRBJ2-3	-	TGTGCCAGCAGCCAAGAGTCAGATACGCAGTATTTT	CASSQESDTQYF
TRBV6-5	-	TRBJ1-6	-	TGTGCCAGCAGTCCCCTCTTCGATTCACCCCTCCACTTT	CASSPLFDSPLHF
TRBV5-6	once	TRBJ1-2	-	TGTGCCAGCAGCTTACCGCAGGGGTTGGAAGGCTACACCTTC	CASSLPQGLEGYTF
TRBV4-2	-	TRBJ2-1	-	TGTGCCAGCAGCCGGGAGGAGGACTCCCGGCGTCTGTTCTTC	CASSREEDSRRLFF
TRBV7-2	-	TRBJ2-7	TRBD1	TGTGCCAGCAGATACGACAGGGGGAGCTCCTACGAGCAGTACTTC	CASRYDRGSSYEQYF
TRBV9	once	TRBJ2-5	-	TGTGCCAGCAGCGTATCGTTCCGAGAGACCCAGTACTTC	CASSVSFRETQYF
TRBV7-2	-	TRBJ2-5	-	TGTGCCAGCAGCTTAGTTGAGACCCAGTACTTC	CASSLVETQYF
TRBV29-1	few	TRBJ1-1	-	TGCAGCGTTGAGGAACGGAGCACTGAAGCTTTCTTT	CSVEERSTEAFF
TRBV19	-	TRBJ2-7	-	TGTGCCAGTAGTAACCTCCAGGGGGGGAGTTGGGAGCAGTACTTC	CASSNLQGGSWEQYF
TRBV27	-	TRBJ1-2	-	TGTGCCAGCAGTTTAGGTAACCTGACAAAAGGGAAGTATGGCTACACCTTC	CASSLGNLTKGKYGYTF
TRBV5-8	-	TRBJ2-1	-	TGTGCCAGCAGTCCGGAGGCACCTCGCTCCTACAATGAGCAGTTCTTC	CASSPEAPRSYNEQFF
TRBV19	-	TRBJ1-2	-	TGTGCCAGTAGTATGTGGGGGAACGATGGCTACACCTTC	CASSMWGNDGYTF
TRBV2	once	TRBJ1-5	-	TGTGCCAGCAGTCCGGGACTCCCGGGCAATCAGCCCCAGCATTTT	CASSPGLPGNQPQHF
TRBV6-5	-	TRBJ2-2	-	TGTGCCAGCAGACTCGGGACCCTAAACACCGGGGAGCTGTTTTTT	CASRLGTLNTGELFF
TRBV9	-	TRBJ2-1	TRBD2	TGTGCCAGCAGCTTACCTAGCGGGGGGGCCAATGAGCAGTTCTTC	CASSLPSGGANEQFF
TRBV27	-	TRBJ2-3	-	TGTGCCAGCGGAAACCCCCGAGAGGGTAGCAGCACAGATACGCAGTATTTT	CASGNPREGSSTDTQYF
TRBV7-3	-	TRBJ2-2	-	TGTGCCAGCAGCTTAAAGGGAGAGTACACCGGGGAGCTGTTTTTT	CASSLKGEYTGELFF
TRBV10-3	-	TRBJ1-1	-	TGTGCCATCAGTGGGGGGGCAGGGGCTTTCTTT	CAISGGAGAFF
TRBV11-1	-	TRBJ2-7	-	TGTGCCAGCACCTTGGACAGAGATTACGAGCAGTACTTC	CASTLDRDYEQYF
TRBV4-1	-	TRBJ1-2	TRBD1	TGCGCCAGCAAACGCCCCGGGACAGGGGGAGAGAGCTATGGCTACACCTTC	CASKRPGTGGESYGYTF
TRBV9	few	TRBJ1-2	-	TGTGCCAGCAGCGTAGACCACTATGGCTACACCTTC	CASSVDHYGYTF
TRBV5-8	-	TRBJ1-1	-	TGTGCCAGCAGCTTGGCTTTGGGGCGGGAGAACACTGAAGCTTTCTTT	CASSLALGRENTEAFF
TRBV5-6	-	TRBJ1-1	-	TGTGCCAGCACCTTTTTTGACAAGGGCAGGGGCACTGAAGCTTTCTTT	CASTFFDKGRGTEAFF
TRBV9	-	TRBJ2-1	-	TGTGCCAGCAGCGTAAGCAGCTCCTACAATGAGCAGTTCTTC	CASSVSSSYNEQFF
TRBV4-3	-	TRBJ2-2	-	TGCGCCAGCAGCCAAGCCCCTAGGTTGGACGGGGAGCTGTTTTTT	CASSQAPRLDGELFF
TRBV6-5	-	TRBJ2-7	-	TGTGCCAGCAGTTTCTCCCTTGGGACCTACGAGCAGTACTTC	CASSFSLGTYEQYF
TRBV4-1	-	TRBJ2-7	TRBD1	TGCGCCAGCAGCCAAGGCGACAGGGTCCCCTACGAGCAGTACTTC	CASSQGDRVPYEQYF
TRBV9	-	TRBJ1-2	-	TGTGCCAGCAGCGTATCAGGGCAGCTAGGGTATGGCTACACCTTC	CASSVSGQLGYGYTF
TRBV27	once	TRBJ1-5	-	TGTGCCAGCAGCTACTTCGGGACCCCCAATCAGCCCCAGCATTTT	CASSYFGTPNQPQHF
TRBV29-1	-	TRBJ2-3	TRBD2	TGCAGCGTTCTAGCGGGAGTGGCAGATACGCAGTATTTT	CSVLAGVADTQYF
TRBV6-6	-	TRBJ2-7	-	TGTGCCAGCAGTCCACACCCGGGGACGGGCTCCTACGAGCAGTACTTC	CASSPHPGTGSYEQYF
TRBV10-3	-	TRBJ2-1	TRBD2	TGTGCCATCAGTGAGTCAGGCGGGGGGACACTCTACAATGAGCAGTTCTTC	CAISESGGGTLYNEQFF
TRBV9	-	TRBJ1-1	-	TGTGCCAGCAGCGTAGCTCCTGAGGGGTCGCTAGGAACTGAAGCTTTCTTT	CASSVAPEGSLGTEAFF
TRBV9	-	TRBJ1-1	-	TGTGCCAGCAGCGTATACAGGGAGACTGAAGCTTTCTTT	CASSVYRETEAFF
TRBV21-1	-	TRBJ2-6	-	TGTGCCAGCAGCAGCGGATCGGGACACGCCTACTCCTCTGGGGCCAACGTCCTGACTTTC	CASSSGSGHAYSSGANVLTF
TRBV11-2	-	TRBJ2-1	-	TGTGCCAGCAGAAGGGGGACGGGACTCGCGCAGTTCTTC	CASRRGTGLAQFF
TRBV2	-	TRBJ1-2	-	TGTGCCAGCAGGGGGGAGGGAGTTGGCTATGGCTACACCTTC	CASRGEGVGYGYTF
TRBV7-6	-	TRBJ1-1	-	TGTGCCAGCACACGAGACACTGAAGCTTTCTTT	CASTRDTEAFF
TRBV9	-	TRBJ1-2	TRBD1	TGTGCCAGCAGCGGGTCCCGACAGGGAGAGGACTATGGCTACACCTTC	CASSGSRQGEDYGYTF